One and the same sample provided the 25 T cell receptor beta chains below, sequenced in a study of CD4 T cell repertoires in COVID-19 (dated by TCRdb to about 2021). In light of the paper, this sample's time point label describes: sample from a COVID-19-recovered individual after infection. The method behind the library was the immunoSEQ multiplex PCR assay. Not all clones reach the TCRdb copy of this immuneACCESS table, which keeps in-frame sequences only. Checked studies attribute under half of the gap to unresolved V genes and leave the rest unexplained. A total of fewer than 100,000 clones appear in this sample, around 82% of them only once. Jointly, the top ten make up roughly 0.6% of the sample. The source material was CD4+ T cells from peripheral blood, sampled after recovery from COVID-19. The receptors were gathered from a human donor who had COVID-19.

The rearrangement joins TRBV4-1 to TRBJ2-1; tentatively, D is TRBD2 (6 bases). Germline-derived CDR1 and CDR2 are MGHRA and YSYEKL. V lost 1 base and J 5 bases, leaving 15 bases between the germline ends. The CDR3 is 16 amino acids. In DNA, the CDR3 is TGCGCCAGCAGCCAAGCTGAAACGGGAGAGGACAATGAGCAGTTCTTC. Its protein is CASSQAETGEDNEQFF.

The V and J genes are TRBV19 and TRBJ1-3, with no clear D. V lost 1 base, J lost 4 bases, and 17 bases lay in between. The germline gives CDR1 LNHDA, CDR2 SQIVND (reference sequence). CDR3 length: 17 amino acids. CDR3 amino acids: CASSIADPGTPGNTIYF. In DNA form, the CDR3 reads TGTGCCAGTAGTATAGCCGATCCGGGAACTCCAGGAAACACCATATATTTT.

The chain links TRBV5-1 to TRBJ2-3, with D perhaps matching TRBD1 (5 bases). The ends were cut back, 0 bases at V and 2 bases at J, with 19 bases in the middle. The CDR3 is 18 residues long. In germline, CDR1 is SGHRS, CDR2 YFSETQ. The CDR3 sequence: CASSLGRIGAGATDTQYF. CDR3 DNA sequence: TGCGCCAGCAGCTTGGGTAGAATAGGTGCTGGGGCCACAGATACGCAGTATTTT.

The V call is TRBV24-1, the J call TRBJ1-5, with TRBD1 matching 9 bases. V shed 5 bases and J 4 bases; nucleotides not matched to a gene: 11. The germline gives CDR1 KGHDR, CDR2 SFDVKD. The CDR3 runs to 17 residues. The DNA for the CDR3 is TGTGCCACCAGTGTACAGGGGGCAAGGTATAAGAATCAGCCCCAGCATTTT. Amino acids: CATSVQGARYKNQPQHF.

V gene TRBV6-5 combines with J gene TRBJ1-2; 10 bases fit TRBD1. This CDR3 has 14 residues. Germline CDR1 MNHEY, CDR2 SVGAGI. V gave up 5 bases and J gave up 7 bases; unmatched junction bases: 7. The DNA for the CDR3 is TGTGCCAGCAGTCCGGACAGGGGGATAGTTGGCTACACCTTC. It yields the protein CASSPDRGIVGYTF.

V is TRBV9 and J is TRBJ2-3; TRBD2 agrees at 9 bases. V was clipped by 0 bases and J by 4 bases; unmatched bases: 3. CDR1 is SGDLS, CDR2 YYNGEE, per germline. The CDR3 has 15 amino acids. DNA for the CDR3: TGTGCCAGCAGCGTAGGCGGGGGGGCCGCAGATACGCAGTATTTT. Protein: CASSVGGGAADTQYF.

The chain joins TRBV7-2 to TRBJ1-3; D not resolved. Germline V gene data show CDR1 as SGHTA and CDR2 as FQGNSA. V gave up 5 bases and J gave up 4 bases, with 12 bases separating them. The CDR3 is made up of 14 amino acids. The CDR3 loop is CASSIPALGNTIYF. The CDR3 region has the DNA TGTGCCAGCAGCATCCCCGCCCTGGGAAACACCATATATTTT.

The chain is built from TRBV7-9 and TRBJ1-2, with 9 bases aligning to TRBD1. Trimming at V came to 3 bases and at J to 8 bases, leaving 10 bases not matched to a gene. The CDR3 is 15 amino acids. Germline V CDR1 and CDR2: SEHNR, FQNEAQ (reference sequence). CDR3 residues: CASSFEGDRENGYTF. CDR3 DNA: TGTGCCAGCAGCTTTGAAGGGGACAGGGAGAACGGCTACACCTTC. The entire variable domain, with the rest obtained from reference TRBV7-9 and TRBJ1-2, is as follows: DTGVSQNPRHKITKRGQNVTFRCDPISEHNRLYWYRQTLGQGPEFLTYFQNEAQLEKSRLLSDRFSAERPKGSFSTLEIQRTEQGDSAMYLCASSFEGDRENGYTFGSGTRLTVV.

V is TRBV5-6 and J is TRBJ2-3; 12 bases agree with TRBD2. After removal of 4 bases from V and 2 bases from J, the junction contained 8 bases not matched to a gene. CDR1 is SGHDT, CDR2 YYEEEE, per germline. The CDR3 contains 17 residues. CDR3 sequence reads: CASSKRLAGDNTDTQYF. The CDR3 DNA reads as TGTGCCAGCAGCAAAAGACTAGCGGGGGACAACACAGATACGCAGTATTTT.

The chain uses TRBV5-1 and TRBJ2-2; 9 positions agree with TRBD2. The germline V gene encodes CDR1 SGHRS and CDR2 YFSETQ. V was pared by 0 bases and J by 6 bases, with 3 bases of the junction left unmatched. This CDR3 contains 15 residues. The CDR3 reads CASSLVREGAGELFF. The CDR3 DNA is TGCGCCAGCAGCTTGGTGCGGGAGGGGGCCGGGGAGCTGTTTTTT.

This clone was found a few times. The CDR3: CASTLTWGGATNEKLFF. The CDR3 bases are TGTGCCAGCACCCTTACCTGGGGGGGAGCAACTAATGAAAAACTGTTTTTT. The chain uses TRBV2 and TRBJ1-4; tentative D call: TRBD1 (5 bases). The CDR3 covers 17 residues. V dropped 7 bases and J dropped 0 bases, with 18 bases sitting between them. Germline V gene data show CDR1 as SNHLY and CDR2 as FYNNEI.

The chain combines TRBV5-1 with TRBJ2-1; D not resolved. With 0 bases removed from V and 7 bases from J, the gap between germline ends came to 14 bases. The CDR3 has 15 amino acids. The V gene's germline CDR1 is SGHRS and CDR2 YFSETQ. The CDR3 coding sequence is TGCGCCAGCAGCTTGGAGGTCCTCGCCCTTAATGAGCAGTTCTTC. This gives the protein CASSLEVLALNEQFF.

The chain carries TRBV6-5 and TRBJ1-1; D not certain. The length of the CDR3 is 12 residues. Trimming stripped 8 bases from V and 5 bases from J, with 12 bases between. CDR1 and CDR2 from the germline V gene are MNHEY and SVGAGI. The chain's CDR3 is CASSRQGTEAFF. The CDR3 region has the DNA TGTGCCAGCTCTCGTCAAGGGACTGAAGCTTTCTTT.

The J gene is TRBJ1-2, the V gene TRBV4-1, with 7 bases aligning to TRBD1. After removal of 0 bases from V and 5 bases from J, the junction contained 9 bases not matched to a gene. Germline CDR1 is MGHRA and CDR2 is YSYEKL. The CDR3 extends over 16 amino acids. In DNA, the CDR3 is TGCGCCAGCAGCCAAGACCCAAACAGGGGTTGGTATGGCTACACCTTC. Translated: CASSQDPNRGWYGYTF.

The rearrangement links TRBV11-3 to TRBJ1-1; D perhaps matches TRBD1 (5 bases). V dropped 8 bases and J dropped 2 bases, with 12 bases sitting between them. The CDR3 loop spans 13 amino acids. Germline V lookup: CDR1 SGHNT, CDR2 YENEEA. CDR3 DNA: TGTGCCAGCTCCCTAGGGGACAACACTGAAGCTTTCTTT. Amino acid sequence: CASSLGDNTEAFF.

V usage is TRBV10-3 and J usage is TRBJ2-3; maybe TRBD2 (6 bases). CDR3 length equals 14 residues. Germline CDR1 ENHRY, CDR2 SYGVKD. The V gene lost 10 bases and the J gene lost 2 bases, with 16 bases spanning the gap. CDR3 nucleotides: TGTGCCACCTCGGGGGAAATTCACACAGATACGCAGTATTTT. Amino acids: CATSGEIHTDTQYF.

V gene TRBV6-4 combines with J gene TRBJ1-5; D gene uncertain. V lost 4 bases and J lost 0, with 4 bases in between. The germline V gene encodes CDR1 MRHNA and CDR2 SNTAGT. The CDR3 consists of 13 residues. CDR3 coding DNA: TGTGCCAGCAGTGCAGATAGCAATCAGCCCCAGCATTTT. Protein sequence: CASSADSNQPQHF.

The genes are TRBV28 and TRBJ1-1, with TRBD1 identical over 7 bases. This CDR3 has 14 residues. The V gene end was trimmed by 10 bases and the J gene end by 4 bases; junction bases not matched to a gene: 12. The germline gives CDR1 MDHEN, CDR2 SYDVKM. CDR3 protein: CATLGRDRITEAFF. The CDR3 DNA follows: TGTGCCACCCTCGGTAGGGACAGAATCACTGAAGCTTTCTTT.

The genes are TRBV6-5 and TRBJ2-2; possibly TRBD1 or TRBD2 for D (5 bases each). Trimming shortened V by 6 bases and J by 2 bases, and 13 bases separated the two germline ends. Germline CDR1 MNHEY, CDR2 SVGAGI. The CDR3 has 15 amino acids. The CDR3 nucleotides are TGTGCCAGCAGATCACGGGACCAAAACACCGGGGAGCTGTTTTTT. Its protein product is CASRSRDQNTGELFF.

This chain connects TRBV6-2 or TRBV6-3 to TRBJ2-1; D may be TRBD1 (6 bases). V shed 5 bases and J shed 9 bases, with 20 bases lying between them. Per the germline V gene, CDR1 is MNHEY and CDR2 is SVGEGT. The CDR3 is 15 residues long. CDR3 in amino acids: CASSPQGRVVGEQFF. The CDR3 bases are TGTGCCAGCAGTCCCCAGGGGCGGGTGGTCGGTGAGCAGTTCTTC.

In its sample, this clone was seen a few times. The chain couples TRBV5-1 to TRBJ2-1; D is unclear. Germline CDR1 is SGHRS and CDR2 is YFSETQ. V shed 4 bases and J shed 0 bases, with 11 bases lying between them. The CDR3 has 15 amino acids. In nucleotides, the CDR3 is TGCGCCAGCAGCGCCCTCGGCGGCTCCTACAATGAGCAGTTCTTC. Its protein product is CASSALGGSYNEQFF.

The chain is built from TRBV30 and TRBJ1-4; 8 bases fit TRBD1. V was pared by 6 bases and J by 7 bases, with 10 bases of the junction left unmatched. Germline-derived CDR1 and CDR2 are GTSNPN and SVGIG (reference sequence). The CDR3 is made up of 14 amino acids. The CDR3, as DNA: TGTGCCTGCCTTCCTCAGGGGGCCGGTGAAAAACTGTTTTTT. Amino acid sequence: CACLPQGAGEKLFF. Full variable domain (rest looked up from reference TRBV30 and TRBJ1-4): SQTIHQWPATLVQPVGSPLSLECTVEGTSNPNLYWYRQAAGRGLQLLFYSVGIGQISSEVPQNLSASRPQDRQFILSSKKLLLSDSGFYLCACLPQGAGEKLFFGSGTQLSVL.

The rearrangement links TRBV11-1 to TRBJ2-1; the D gene is possibly TRBD2 (7 bases). The ends were cut back, 5 bases at V and 0 bases at J, with 11 bases in the middle. CDR3 length: 15 residues. Germline V gene lookup returns CDR1 SGHAT and CDR2 FQDESV (reference sequence). The CDR3 DNA reads TGTGCCAGCAGCCGCGGGGGCAGCTCCTACAATGAGCAGTTCTTC. Translated: CASSRGGSSYNEQFF.

The V call is TRBV6-1, the J call TRBJ2-2; 8 bases are shared with TRBD2. J lost 6 bases, V lost 0 bases, and 12 bases had no gene match. The germline V gene has CDR1 MNHNS and CDR2 SASEGT. The length of the CDR3 is 18 residues. For the CDR3, the DNA is TGTGCCAGCAGTGAAGCGCCCAGCGGGAGTGTTCGCGCCGGGGAGCTGTTTTTT. It yields the protein CASSEAPSGSVRAGELFF.

CDR3 residues: CASSQLLGAQDEQFF. Written as DNA, the CDR3 is TGTGCCAGCAGCCAATTACTAGGGGCGCAGGATGAGCAGTTCTTC. V is TRBV14 and J is TRBJ2-1, with D tentatively TRBD1 or TRBD2 (5 bases each). The CDR3 extends over 15 amino acids. V was cut by 2 bases and J by 8 bases, with 16 bases left in between. Germline-derived CDR1 and CDR2 are SGHDN and FVKESK.